Listed here are 10 T cell receptor beta chains from one sample, sequenced in a study of OX40 agonist ivuxolimab in advanced cancers. The repertoire was sequenced with immunoSEQ multiplex PCR; TCRdb's copy has only in-frame clones and lacks some. The table shows approximately 64,000 clones, with 88% occurring only once. The sequenced sample was CD4+ or CD8+ T cells sorted from blood, obtained in a trial of the OX40 agonist ivuxolimab. The source of these receptors is an adult with an advanced solid tumor such as melanoma, head and neck, liver or kidney cancer.

This chain uses TRBV20-1 with TRBJ2-1, with unresolved D. Trimming pared 2 bases from V and 4 bases from J, leaving 0 bases between. This CDR3 is built from 10 residues. Germline CDR1 reads DFQATT; CDR2 reads SNEGSKA (reference sequence). CDR3 region: CSARYNEQFF. The CDR3, as DNA: TGCAGTGCTAGATACAATGAGCAGTTCTTC.

The chain employs TRBV7-9 and TRBJ1-5; D is undetermined. Trimming cost V 11 bases and J 5 bases, with 13 bases left between them. Germline loops: CDR1 SEHNR, CDR2 FQNEAQ (reference sequence). This CDR3 comprises 12 residues. Here the CDR3 reads CASSSGDQPQHF. The CDR3 DNA sequence: TGTGCCTCCTCCTCTGGGGATCAGCCCCAGCATTTT.

This clone came up once. The chain has TRBV6-5 and TRBJ2-5; perhaps D is TRBD1 or TRBD2 (5 bases each). The CDR3 runs 15 residues. Germline CDR1 reads MNHEY; CDR2 reads SVGAGI. V gave up 0 bases and J gave up 2 bases, with 10 bases separating them. The CDR3 coding sequence is TGTGCCAGCAGTTACTCCAAGGGACCACAAGAGACCCAGTACTTC. This gives the protein CASSYSKGPQETQYF.

V and J are TRBV6-6 and TRBJ2-7; D tentatively reads TRBD1 or TRBD2 (5 bases each). V was clipped by 4 bases and J by 0 bases, with 16 bases between them. The CDR3 loop spans 16 amino acids. Germline values: CDR1 MNHNY, CDR2 SVGAGI (reference sequence). The CDR3 is CASSFNIGGSSYEQYF. The DNA for the CDR3 is TGTGCCAGCAGTTTCAATATTGGGGGTTCCTCCTACGAGCAGTACTTC.

The rearrangement links TRBV5-6 to TRBJ2-2; D remains unclear. The CDR3 sequence is 15 residues long. Deletions cut 0 bases from V and 4 bases from J, with 10 bases between. From germline, CDR1 is SGHDT and CDR2 YYEEEE. The CDR3 here is CASSLASIGTGELFF. CDR3 in DNA: TGTGCCAGCAGCTTGGCCTCTATTGGCACCGGGGAGCTGTTTTTT.

This clone appeared a single time. This chain links TRBV30 with TRBJ2-5, with no clear D. V was cut by 0 bases and J by 3 bases, with 8 bases left in between. CDR3 length: 13 residues. CDR1 is GTSNPN and CDR2 is SVGIG in the germline V gene (reference sequence). The CDR3 region has the DNA TGTGCCTGGAGTGTATCGGGTAAAGAGACCCAGTACTTC. This sequence encodes CAWSVSGKETQYF.

Only one count was recorded for this clone. The chain joins TRBV4-1 to TRBJ2-7; no reliable D call. In germline, CDR1 is MGHRA, CDR2 YSYEKL. Trimming pared 4 bases from V and 0 bases from J, leaving 7 bases between. The CDR3 contains 13 residues. CDR3: CASSRASSYEQYF. The CDR3 DNA reads TGCGCCAGCAGCCGGGCCAGCTCCTACGAGCAGTACTTC.

The chain combines TRBV19 with TRBJ1-4; D gene uncertain. V was shortened by 3 bases and J by 3 bases, with 8 bases between the two germline ends. The CDR3 spans 14 residues. Germline V gene sequence: CDR1 LNHDA, CDR2 SQIVND (reference sequence). The CDR3 sequence: CASSIGRANEKLFF. CDR3 bases: TGTGCCAGTAGTATCGGCAGAGCTAATGAAAAACTGTTTTTT.

This clone was counted between two and nine times. The genes are TRBV20-1 and TRBJ2-7; D gene ambiguous. The CDR3 runs to 11 residues. V lost 6 bases, J lost 5 bases, and 11 bases lay in between. CDR1 DFQATT and CDR2 SNEGSKA come from the germline V gene (reference sequence). The CDR3 spells CSAQYSHEQYF. The CDR3, as DNA: TGCAGTGCCCAGTACAGTCACGAGCAGTACTTC.

The chain joins TRBV5-1 to TRBJ2-6; 9 bases line up with TRBD1. Trimming took 3 bases from V and 3 from J; bases not matched to a gene: 10. Per germline, CDR1 SGHRS and CDR2 YFSETQ. The CDR3 length is 18 residues. The CDR3 loop reads CASSSGTGSLSGANVLTF. The DNA for the CDR3 is TGCGCCAGCAGCTCGGGGACAGGGAGCCTCAGTGGGGCCAACGTCCTGACTTTC.